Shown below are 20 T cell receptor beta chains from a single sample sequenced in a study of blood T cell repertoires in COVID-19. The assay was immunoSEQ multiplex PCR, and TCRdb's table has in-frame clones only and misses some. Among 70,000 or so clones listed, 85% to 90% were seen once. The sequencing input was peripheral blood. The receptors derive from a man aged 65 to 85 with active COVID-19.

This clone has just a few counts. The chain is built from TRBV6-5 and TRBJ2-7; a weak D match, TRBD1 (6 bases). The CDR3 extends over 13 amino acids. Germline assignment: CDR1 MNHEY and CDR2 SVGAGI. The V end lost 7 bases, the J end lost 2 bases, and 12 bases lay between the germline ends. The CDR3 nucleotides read TGTGCCAGCACCCCGAGGGGGACCTACGAGCAGTACTTC. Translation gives CASTPRGTYEQYF.

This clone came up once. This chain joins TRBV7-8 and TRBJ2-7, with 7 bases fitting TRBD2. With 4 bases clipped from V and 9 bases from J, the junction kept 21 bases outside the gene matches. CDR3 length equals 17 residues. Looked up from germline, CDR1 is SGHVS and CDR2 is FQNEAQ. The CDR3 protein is CASSSFGGGRGQFGQYF. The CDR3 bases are TGTGCCAGCAGCTCCTTCGGGGGAGGGCGAGGTCAGTTCGGGCAGTACTTC.

CDR3 coding DNA: TGTGCCAGCAGCTTCGGGGGGCTAGCGGGAGAGGGGCAGTACTTC. Translated, it gives CASSFGGLAGEGQYF. The V and J genes are TRBV7-9 and TRBJ2-7; 10 positions match TRBD2. In germline, CDR1 is SEHNR, CDR2 FQNEAQ (reference sequence). The J segment lost 9 bases and the V segment lost 3 bases, leaving 11 bases of the junction unmatched. There are 15 residues in the CDR3.

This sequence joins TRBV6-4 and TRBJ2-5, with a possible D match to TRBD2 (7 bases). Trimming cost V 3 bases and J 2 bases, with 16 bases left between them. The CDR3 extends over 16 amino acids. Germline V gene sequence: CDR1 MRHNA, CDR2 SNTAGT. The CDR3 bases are TGTGCCAGCAGTGAGCCCCCGGGGGGCCCACAAGAGACCCAGTACTTC. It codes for CASSEPPGGPQETQYF.

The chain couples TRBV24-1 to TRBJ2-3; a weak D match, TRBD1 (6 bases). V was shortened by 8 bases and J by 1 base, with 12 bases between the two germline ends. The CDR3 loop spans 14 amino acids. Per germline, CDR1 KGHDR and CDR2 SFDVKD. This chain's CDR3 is CATTSGDRTDTQYF. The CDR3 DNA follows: TGTGCCACCACCTCAGGGGACCGCACAGATACGCAGTATTTT.

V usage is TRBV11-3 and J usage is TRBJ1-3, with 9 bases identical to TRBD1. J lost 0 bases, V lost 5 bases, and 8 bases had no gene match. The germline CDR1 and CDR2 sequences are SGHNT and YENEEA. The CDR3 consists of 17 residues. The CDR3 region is CASSPRQGVFSGNTIYF. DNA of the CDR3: TGTGCCAGCAGCCCCAGACAGGGGGTCTTCTCTGGAAACACCATATATTTT. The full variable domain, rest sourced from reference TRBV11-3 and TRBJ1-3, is EAGVVQSPRYKIIEKKQPVAFWCNPISGHNTLYWYLQNLGQGPELLIRYENEEAVDDSQLPKDRFSAERLKGVDSTLKIQPAELGDSAVYLCASSPRQGVFSGNTIYFGEGSWLTVV.

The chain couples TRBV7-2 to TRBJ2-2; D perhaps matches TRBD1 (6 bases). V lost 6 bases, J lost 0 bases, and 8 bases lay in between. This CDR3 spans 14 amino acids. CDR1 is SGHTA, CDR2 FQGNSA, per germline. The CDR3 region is CASRRTANTGELFF. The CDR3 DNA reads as TGTGCCAGCAGGAGGACAGCGAACACCGGGGAGCTGTTTTTT.

For the CDR3, the DNA is TGTGCCAGTAGTACCTCGGACAGGGGGGACTATGGCTACACCTTC. Protein product: CASSTSDRGDYGYTF. The V gene is TRBV19, the J gene TRBJ1-2, with 10 bases identical to TRBD1. The germline CDR1 and CDR2 sequences are LNHDA and SQIVND (reference sequence). This CDR3 comprises 15 residues. V dropped 4 bases and J dropped 3; count of bases not matched to a gene: 5. Full variable domain (outside the CDR3, taken from reference TRBV19 and TRBJ1-2): DGGITQSPKYLFRKEGQNVTLSCEQNLNHDAMYWYRQDPGQGLRLIYYSQIVNDFQKGDIAEGYSVSREKKESFPLTVTSAQKNPTAFYLCASSTSDRGDYGYTFGSGTRLTVV.

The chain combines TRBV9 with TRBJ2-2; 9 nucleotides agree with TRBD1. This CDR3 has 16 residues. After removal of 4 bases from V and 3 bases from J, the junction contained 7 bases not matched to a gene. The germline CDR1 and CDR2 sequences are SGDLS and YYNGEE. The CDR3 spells CASSLRQGDYTGELFF. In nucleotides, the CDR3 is TGTGCCAGCAGCCTCCGACAGGGGGATTACACCGGGGAGCTGTTTTTT.

CDR3 sequence (DNA): TGCGCCAGCAGCTTGGGGGGAGGGCAGGATGAGCAGTTCTTC. It specifies CASSLGGGQDEQFF. The chain is built from TRBV5-1 and TRBJ2-1; 7 nucleotides line up with TRBD2. Germline trimming cut 0 bases from V and 8 bases from J; bases unmatched to any gene: 5. This CDR3 comprises 14 residues. CDR1 is SGHRS, CDR2 YFSETQ, per germline.

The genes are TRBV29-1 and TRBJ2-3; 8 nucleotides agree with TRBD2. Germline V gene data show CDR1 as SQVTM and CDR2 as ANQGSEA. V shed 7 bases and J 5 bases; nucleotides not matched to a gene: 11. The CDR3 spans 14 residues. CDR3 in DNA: TGCAGCGCCGGGGGGGCTAGCGGGCAAGATACGCAGTATTTT. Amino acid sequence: CSAGGASGQDTQYF.

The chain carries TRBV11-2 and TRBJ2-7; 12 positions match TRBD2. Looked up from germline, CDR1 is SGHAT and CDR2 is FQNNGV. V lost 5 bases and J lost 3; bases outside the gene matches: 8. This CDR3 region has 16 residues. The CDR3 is CASSPWTSGKGYEQYF. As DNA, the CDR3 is TGTGCCAGCAGCCCCTGGACTAGCGGGAAGGGCTACGAGCAGTACTTC.

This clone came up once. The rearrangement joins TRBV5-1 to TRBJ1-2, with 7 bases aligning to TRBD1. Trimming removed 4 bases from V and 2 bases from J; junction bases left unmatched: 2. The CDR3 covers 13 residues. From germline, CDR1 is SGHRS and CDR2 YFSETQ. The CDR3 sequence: CASSPGQNYGYTF. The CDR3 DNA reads TGCGCCAGCAGCCCGGGACAGAACTATGGCTACACCTTC.

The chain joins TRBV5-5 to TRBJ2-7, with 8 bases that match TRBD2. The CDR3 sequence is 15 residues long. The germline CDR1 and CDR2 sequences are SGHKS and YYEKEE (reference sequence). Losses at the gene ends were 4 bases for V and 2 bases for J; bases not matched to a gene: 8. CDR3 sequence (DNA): TGTGCCAGCAGCCCAAACGGACTAGCAGCCTACGAGCAGTACTTC. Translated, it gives CASSPNGLAAYEQYF.

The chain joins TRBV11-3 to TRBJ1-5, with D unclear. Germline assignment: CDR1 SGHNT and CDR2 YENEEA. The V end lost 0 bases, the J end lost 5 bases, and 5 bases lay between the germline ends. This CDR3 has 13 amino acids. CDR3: CASSLERDQPQHF. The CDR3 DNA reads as TGTGCCAGCAGCTTAGAGAGGGATCAGCCCCAGCATTTT.

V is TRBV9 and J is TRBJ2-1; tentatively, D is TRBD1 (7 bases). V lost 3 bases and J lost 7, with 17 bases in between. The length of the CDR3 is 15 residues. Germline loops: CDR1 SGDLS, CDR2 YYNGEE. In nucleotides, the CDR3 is TGTGCCAGCAGCGCCGCGGAGGGGGCGGGTAATGAGCAGTTCTTC. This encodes CASSAAEGAGNEQFF.

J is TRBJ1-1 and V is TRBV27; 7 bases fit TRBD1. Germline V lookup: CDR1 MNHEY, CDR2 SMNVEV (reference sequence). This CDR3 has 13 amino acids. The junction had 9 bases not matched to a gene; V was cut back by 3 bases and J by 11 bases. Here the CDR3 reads CASSLGQWGLAFF. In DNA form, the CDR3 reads TGTGCCAGCAGTTTGGGACAGTGGGGACTCGCTTTCTTT.

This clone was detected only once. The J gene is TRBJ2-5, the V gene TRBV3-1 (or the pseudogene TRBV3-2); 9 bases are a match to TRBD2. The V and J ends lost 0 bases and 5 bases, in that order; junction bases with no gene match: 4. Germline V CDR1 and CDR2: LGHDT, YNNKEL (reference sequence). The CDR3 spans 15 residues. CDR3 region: CASSQDGLAGETQYF. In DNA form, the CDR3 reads TGTGCCAGCAGCCAAGATGGGCTAGCGGGGGAGACCCAGTACTTC.

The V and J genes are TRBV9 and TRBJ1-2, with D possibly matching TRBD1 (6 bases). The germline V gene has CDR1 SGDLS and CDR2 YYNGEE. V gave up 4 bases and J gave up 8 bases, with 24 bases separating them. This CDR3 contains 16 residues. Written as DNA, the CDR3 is TGTGCCAGCAGCCACGGTCGGGGGGCTCCTAGGGGAGGCTACACCTTC. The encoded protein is CASSHGRGAPRGGYTF. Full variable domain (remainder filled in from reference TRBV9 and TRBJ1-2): DSGVTQTPKHLITATGQRVTLRCSPRSGDLSVYWYQQSLDQGLQFLIQYYNGEERAKGNILERFSAQQFPDLHSELNLSSLELGDSALYFCASSHGRGAPRGGYTFGSGTRLTVV.

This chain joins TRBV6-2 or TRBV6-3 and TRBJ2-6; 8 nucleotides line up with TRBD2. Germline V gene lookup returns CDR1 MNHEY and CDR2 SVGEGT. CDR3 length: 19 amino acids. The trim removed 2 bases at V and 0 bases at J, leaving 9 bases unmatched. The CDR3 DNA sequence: TGTGCCAGCAGTTACCGAGGGGTAGCGGGACCCTCTGGGGCCAACGTCCTGACTTTC. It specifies CASSYRGVAGPSGANVLTF.